The T cell receptor (beta chain) described here comes from a study of T cell responses to AZD1222 COVID-19 vaccine. Study observations and caveats: Reportedly, nearly half of unique spike TCRs recognized epitopes outside B.1.351/B.1.1.7 mutations. In a largely white British group with more females than males, clonal diversity was possibly underestimated.

About this clone: Its specificity is unknown.

The CDR3 is 14 residues long. Looked up from germline, CDR1 is LNHDA and CDR2 is SQIVND (reference sequence). Deletions cut 9 bases from V and 6 bases from J, with 18 bases between. Assay used: immunoSEQ multiplex PCR; TCRdb lists only in-frame clones, some missing. The sample consists of 160,000 or so clones, 92% of them appearing once. This sequence joins TRBV19 and TRBJ1-5, with D maybe TRBD1 (6 bases). The input for sequencing was peripheral blood, taken 28 days after the second AZD1222 dose. This receptor was identified in an adult who received the AZD1222 COVID-19 vaccine. CDR3 DNA: TGTGCCAGCACGTCTACAGGGAACCGTCAGCCCCAGCATTTT. Translating it yields CASTSTGNRQPQHF.